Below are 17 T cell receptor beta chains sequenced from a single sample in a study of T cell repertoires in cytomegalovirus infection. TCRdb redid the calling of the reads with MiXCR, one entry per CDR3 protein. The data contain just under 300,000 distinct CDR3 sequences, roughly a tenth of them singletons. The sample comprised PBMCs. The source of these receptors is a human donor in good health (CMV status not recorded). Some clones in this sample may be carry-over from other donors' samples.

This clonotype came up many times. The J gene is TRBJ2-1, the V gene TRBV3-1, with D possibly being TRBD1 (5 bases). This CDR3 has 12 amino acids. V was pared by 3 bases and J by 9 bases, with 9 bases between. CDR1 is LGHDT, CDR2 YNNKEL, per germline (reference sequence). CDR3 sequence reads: CASSHQGGEQFF. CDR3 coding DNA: TGTGCCAGCAGCCACCAGGGTGGTGAGCAGTTCTTC.

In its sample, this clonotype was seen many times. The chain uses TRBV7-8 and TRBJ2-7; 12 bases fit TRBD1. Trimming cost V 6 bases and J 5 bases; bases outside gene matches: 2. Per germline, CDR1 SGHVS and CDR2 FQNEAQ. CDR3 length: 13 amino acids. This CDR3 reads CASRGQGAHEQYV. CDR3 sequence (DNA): TGTGCCAGCAGGGGACAGGGGGCCCACGAGCAGTACGTC.

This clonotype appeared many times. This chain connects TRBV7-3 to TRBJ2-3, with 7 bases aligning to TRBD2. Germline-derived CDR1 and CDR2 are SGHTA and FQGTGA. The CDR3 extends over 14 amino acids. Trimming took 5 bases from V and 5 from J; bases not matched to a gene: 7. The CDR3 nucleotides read TGTGCCAGCAGCCCGGCGGGGGAGCAAGATACGCAGTATTTT. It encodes CASSPAGEQDTQYF.

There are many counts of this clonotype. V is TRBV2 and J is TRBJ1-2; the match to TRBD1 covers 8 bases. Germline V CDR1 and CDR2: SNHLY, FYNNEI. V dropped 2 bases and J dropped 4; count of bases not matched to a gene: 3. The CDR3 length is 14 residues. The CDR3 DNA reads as TGTGCCAGCAGTGAACCGGGACAGGCCTATGGCTACACCTTC. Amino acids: CASSEPGQAYGYTF. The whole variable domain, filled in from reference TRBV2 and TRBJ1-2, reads EPEVTQTPSHQVTQMGQEVILRCVPISNHLYFYWYRQILGQKVEFLVSFYNNEISEKSEIFDDQFSVERPDGSNFTLKIRSTKLEDSAMYFCASSEPGQAYGYTFGSGTRLTVV.

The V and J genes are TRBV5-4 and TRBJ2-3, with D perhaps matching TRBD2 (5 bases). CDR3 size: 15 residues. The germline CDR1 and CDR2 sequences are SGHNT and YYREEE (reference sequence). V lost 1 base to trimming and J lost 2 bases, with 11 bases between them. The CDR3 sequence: CASSLPGVITDTQYF. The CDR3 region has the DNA TGTGCCAGCAGCTTGCCCGGGGTAATCACAGATACGCAGTATTTT.

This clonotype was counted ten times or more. CDR3 sequence reads: CASSQGLPAGGELFF. CDR3 DNA: TGTGCCAGCAGCCAAGGGTTGCCGGCGGGCGGGGAGCTGTTTTTT. J is TRBJ2-2 and V is TRBV7-8, with D possibly being TRBD2 (5 bases). Germline loops: CDR1 SGHVS, CDR2 FQNEAQ. V was trimmed by 5 bases and J by 7 bases, leaving 17 bases between them. The CDR3 runs 15 residues.

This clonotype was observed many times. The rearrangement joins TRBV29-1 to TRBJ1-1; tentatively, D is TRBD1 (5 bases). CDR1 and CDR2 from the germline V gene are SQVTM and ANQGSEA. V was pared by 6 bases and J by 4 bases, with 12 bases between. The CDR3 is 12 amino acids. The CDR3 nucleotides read TGCAGCGTCCCTTGGGGGGTCACTGAAGCTTTCTTT. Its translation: CSVPWGVTEAFF.

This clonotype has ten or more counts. DNA for the CDR3: TGCAGTGCTAGAGCAGGGGAGAACACTGAAGCTTTCTTT. Its translation: CSARAGENTEAFF. V gene TRBV20-1 combines with J gene TRBJ1-1; the D gene is possibly TRBD1 (6 bases). Germline CDR1 DFQATT, CDR2 SNEGSKA (reference sequence). V gave up 1 base and J gave up 1 base, with 7 bases separating them. This CDR3 has 13 amino acids.

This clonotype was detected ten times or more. DNA of the CDR3: TGCAGTGCTTATGGCTTGGAGACCCAGTACTTC. Protein: CSAYGLETQYF. The chain is built from TRBV20-1 and TRBJ2-5; no reliable D call. The CDR3 has 11 amino acids. V lost 5 bases and J lost 5, with 9 bases in between. Germline CDR1 is DFQATT and CDR2 is SNEGSKA (reference sequence).

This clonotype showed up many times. CDR3 residues: CASSPPRGGNSPLHF. DNA of the CDR3: TGTGCCAGCAGTCCCCCCAGGGGTGGTAATTCACCCCTCCACTTT. V is TRBV28 and J is TRBJ1-6; tentatively, D is TRBD1 (6 bases). The germline gives CDR1 MDHEN, CDR2 SYDVKM. The length of the CDR3 is 15 residues. Trimming shortened V by 5 bases and J by 6 bases, and 14 bases separated the two germline ends.

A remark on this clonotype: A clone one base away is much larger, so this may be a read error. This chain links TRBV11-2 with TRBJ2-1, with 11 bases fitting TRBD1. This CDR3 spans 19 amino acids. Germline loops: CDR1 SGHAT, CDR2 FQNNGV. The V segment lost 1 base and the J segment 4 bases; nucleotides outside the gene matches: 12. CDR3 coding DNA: TGTGCCAGCAGCTTAGCGGACAGGGGGCGTTTAGCCCCTTACAATGAGCAGTTCTTC. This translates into CASSLADRGRLAPYNEQFF. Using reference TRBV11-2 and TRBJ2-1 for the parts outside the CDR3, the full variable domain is EAGVAQSPRYKIIEKRQSVAFWCNPISGHATLYWYQQILGQGPKLLIQFQNNGVVDDSQLPKDRFSAERLKGVDSTLKIQPAKLEDSAVYLCASSLADRGRLAPYNEQFFGPGTRLTVL.

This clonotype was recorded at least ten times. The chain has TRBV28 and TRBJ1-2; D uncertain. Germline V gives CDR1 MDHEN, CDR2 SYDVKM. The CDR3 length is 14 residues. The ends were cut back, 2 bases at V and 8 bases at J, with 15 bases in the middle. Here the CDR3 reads CASSLRALRGGYTF. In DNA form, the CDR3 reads TGTGCCAGCAGTTTACGAGCCCTGAGAGGAGGCTACACCTTC.

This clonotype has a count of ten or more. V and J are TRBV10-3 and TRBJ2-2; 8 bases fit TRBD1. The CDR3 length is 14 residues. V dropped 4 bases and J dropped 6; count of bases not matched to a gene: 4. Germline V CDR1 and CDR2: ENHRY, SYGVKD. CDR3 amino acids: CAISGTTGAGELFF. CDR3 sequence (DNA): TGTGCCATCAGTGGGACGACAGGGGCCGGGGAGCTGTTTTTT.

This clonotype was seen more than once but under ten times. Written as DNA, the CDR3 is TGTGCCAGCAGCTCGCCTCGATCTAGGACAGGATCTAGCACAGATACGCAGTATTTT. Amino acids: CASSSPRSRTGSSTDTQYF. The chain combines TRBV7-9 with TRBJ2-3; 7 bases map to TRBD1. The germline V gene has CDR1 SEHNR and CDR2 FQNEAQ (reference sequence). J gave up 0 bases and V 4 bases, and 16 bases lay outside the gene matches. The CDR3 length is 19 residues. The full variable domain, completed using reference TRBV7-9 and TRBJ2-3, is DTGVSQNPRHKITKRGQNVTFRCDPISEHNRLYWYRQTLGQGPEFLTYFQNEAQLEKSRLLSDRFSAERPKGSFSTLEIQRTEQGDSAMYLCASSSPRSRTGSSTDTQYFGPGTRLTVL.

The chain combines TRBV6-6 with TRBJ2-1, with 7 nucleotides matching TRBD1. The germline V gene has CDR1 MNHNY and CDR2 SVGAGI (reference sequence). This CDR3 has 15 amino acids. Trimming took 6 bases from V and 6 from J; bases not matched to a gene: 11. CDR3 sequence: CASSPPGKGANEQFF. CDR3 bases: TGTGCCAGCAGCCCCCCCGGGAAGGGGGCCAATGAGCAGTTCTTC.

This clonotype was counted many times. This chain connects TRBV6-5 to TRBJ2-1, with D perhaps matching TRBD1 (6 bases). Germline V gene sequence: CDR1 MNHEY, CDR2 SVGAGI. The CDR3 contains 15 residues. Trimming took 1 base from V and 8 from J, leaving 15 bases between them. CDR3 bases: TGTGCCAGCAGTTACTGGGCAGGGGTTGAAGATGAGCAGTTCTTC. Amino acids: CASSYWAGVEDEQFF.

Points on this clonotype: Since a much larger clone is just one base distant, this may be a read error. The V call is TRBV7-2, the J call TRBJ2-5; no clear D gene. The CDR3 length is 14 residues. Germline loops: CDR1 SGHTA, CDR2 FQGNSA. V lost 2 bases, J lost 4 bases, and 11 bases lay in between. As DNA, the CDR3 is TGTGCCAGCAGCTTAATGATTGGTGGAGAGACCCAGTACTTC. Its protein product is CASSLMIGGETQYF.